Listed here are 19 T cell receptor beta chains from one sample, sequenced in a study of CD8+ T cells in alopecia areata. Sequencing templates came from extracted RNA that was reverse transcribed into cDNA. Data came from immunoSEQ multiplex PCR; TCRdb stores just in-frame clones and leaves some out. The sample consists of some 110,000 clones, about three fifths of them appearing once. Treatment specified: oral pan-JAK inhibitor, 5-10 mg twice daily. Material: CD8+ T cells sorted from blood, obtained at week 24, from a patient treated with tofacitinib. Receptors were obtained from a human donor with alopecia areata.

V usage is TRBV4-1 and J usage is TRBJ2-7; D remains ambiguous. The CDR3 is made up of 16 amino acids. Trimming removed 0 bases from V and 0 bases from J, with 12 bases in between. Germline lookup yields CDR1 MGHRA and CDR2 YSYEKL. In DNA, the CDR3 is TGCGCCAGCAGCCAAGATTGGGCAGGCGACTCCTACGAGCAGTACTTC. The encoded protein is CASSQDWAGDSYEQYF.

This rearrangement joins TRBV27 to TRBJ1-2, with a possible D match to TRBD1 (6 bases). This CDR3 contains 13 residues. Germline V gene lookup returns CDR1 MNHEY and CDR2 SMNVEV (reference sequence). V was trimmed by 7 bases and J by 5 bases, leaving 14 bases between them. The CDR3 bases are TGTGCCAGCACGTCGACAGGAGCTTATGGCTACACCTTC. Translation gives CASTSTGAYGYTF.

The CDR3 loop reads CASSLWVTGDEQYF. The CDR3 DNA reads TGTGCCAGCAGCTTGTGGGTAACTGGTGACGAGCAGTACTTC. This chain joins TRBV7-2 and TRBJ2-7; unclear D gene. The germline CDR1 and CDR2 sequences are SGHTA and FQGNSA. The CDR3 runs 14 residues. Trimming shortened V by 3 bases and J by 5 bases, and 14 bases separated the two germline ends.

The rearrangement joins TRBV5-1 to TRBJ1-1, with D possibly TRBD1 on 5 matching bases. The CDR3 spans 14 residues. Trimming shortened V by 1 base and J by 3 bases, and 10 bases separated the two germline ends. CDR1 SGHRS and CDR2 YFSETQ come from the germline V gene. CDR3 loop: CASSLNGAHTEAFF. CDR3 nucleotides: TGCGCCAGCAGCTTGAACGGGGCTCACACTGAAGCTTTCTTT.

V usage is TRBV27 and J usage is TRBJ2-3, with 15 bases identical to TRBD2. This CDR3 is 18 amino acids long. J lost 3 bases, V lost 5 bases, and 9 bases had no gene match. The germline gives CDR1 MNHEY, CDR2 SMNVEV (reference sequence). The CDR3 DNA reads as TGTGCCAGCAGTCAAGGACTAGCGGGGGGGCGAGGTACAGATACGCAGTATTTT. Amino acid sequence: CASSQGLAGGRGTDTQYF.

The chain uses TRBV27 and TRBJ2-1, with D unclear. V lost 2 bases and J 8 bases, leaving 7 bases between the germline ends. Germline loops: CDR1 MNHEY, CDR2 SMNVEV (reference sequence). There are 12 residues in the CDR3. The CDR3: CASSLADDEQFF. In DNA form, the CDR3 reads TGTGCCAGCAGTTTAGCCGACGATGAGCAGTTCTTC.

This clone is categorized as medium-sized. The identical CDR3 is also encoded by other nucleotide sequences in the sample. CDR3 region: CASSPGLLGTEAFF. The CDR3 DNA follows: TGTGCCAGCAGCCCGGGGTTGTTGGGCACTGAAGCTTTCTTT. The chain recombines TRBV7-3 with TRBJ1-1; D not certain. V was cut by 5 bases and J by 4 bases, with 14 bases left in between. The CDR3 covers 14 residues. In germline, CDR1 is SGHTA, CDR2 FQGTGA.

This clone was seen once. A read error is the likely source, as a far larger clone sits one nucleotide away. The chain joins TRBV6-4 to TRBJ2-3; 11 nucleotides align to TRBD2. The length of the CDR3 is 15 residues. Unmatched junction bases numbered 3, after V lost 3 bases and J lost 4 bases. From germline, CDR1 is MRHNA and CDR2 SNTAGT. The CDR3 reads CASSEGSGGADTQYF. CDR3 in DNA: TGTGCCAGCAGTGAAGGTAGCGGGGGGGCAGATACGCAGTATTTT.

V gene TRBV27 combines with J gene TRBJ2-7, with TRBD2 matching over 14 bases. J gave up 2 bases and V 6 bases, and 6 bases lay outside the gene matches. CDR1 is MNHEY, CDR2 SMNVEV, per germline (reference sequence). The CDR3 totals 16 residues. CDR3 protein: CASSRTSGGLPYEQYF. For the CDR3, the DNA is TGTGCCAGCAGCAGGACTAGCGGGGGGCTGCCCTACGAGCAGTACTTC.

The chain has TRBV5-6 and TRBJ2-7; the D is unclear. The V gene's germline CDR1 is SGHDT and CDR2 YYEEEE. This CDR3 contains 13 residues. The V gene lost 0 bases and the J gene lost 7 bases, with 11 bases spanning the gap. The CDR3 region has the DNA TGTGCCAGCAGCTTGGTTTCGGCTGAGGAGCAGTACTTC. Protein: CASSLVSAEEQYF.

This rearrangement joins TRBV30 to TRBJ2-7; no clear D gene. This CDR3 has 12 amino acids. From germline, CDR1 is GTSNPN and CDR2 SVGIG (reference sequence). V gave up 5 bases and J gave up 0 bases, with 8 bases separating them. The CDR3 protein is CAWGDNSYEQYF. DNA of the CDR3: TGTGCCTGGGGAGACAACTCCTACGAGCAGTACTTC.

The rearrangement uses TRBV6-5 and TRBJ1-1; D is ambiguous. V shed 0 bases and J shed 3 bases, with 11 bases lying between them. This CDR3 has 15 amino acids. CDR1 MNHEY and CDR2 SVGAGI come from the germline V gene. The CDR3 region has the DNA TGTGCCAGCAGTTACTCGCAGGCAGGCTACACTGAAGCTTTCTTT. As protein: CASSYSQAGYTEAFF.

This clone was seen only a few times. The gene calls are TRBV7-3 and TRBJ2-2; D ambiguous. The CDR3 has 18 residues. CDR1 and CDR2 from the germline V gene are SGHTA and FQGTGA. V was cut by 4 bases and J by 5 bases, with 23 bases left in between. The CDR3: CASSSAGSSVPTTGELFF. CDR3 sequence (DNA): TGTGCCAGCAGCTCCGCCGGTAGCAGCGTACCCACGACCGGGGAGCTGTTTTTT.

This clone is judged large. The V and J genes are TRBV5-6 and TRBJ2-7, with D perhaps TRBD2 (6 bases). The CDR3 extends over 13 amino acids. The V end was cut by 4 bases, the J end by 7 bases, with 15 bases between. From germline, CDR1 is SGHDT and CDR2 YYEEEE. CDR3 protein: CASSLNAGLEQYF. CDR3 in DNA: TGTGCCAGCAGCCTCAATGCGGGACTGGAGCAGTACTTC.

The CDR3, as DNA: TGTGCCAGCAGCTTAGAGTGGGCGGGGGGGCCCACAGATACGCAGTATTTT. Amino acid sequence: CASSLEWAGGPTDTQYF. The chain uses TRBV11-2 and TRBJ2-3; 9 nucleotides line up with TRBD2. The ends lost 0 bases at V and 2 bases at J; junction bases unmatched: 6. Germline values: CDR1 SGHAT, CDR2 FQNNGV. This CDR3 spans 17 amino acids.

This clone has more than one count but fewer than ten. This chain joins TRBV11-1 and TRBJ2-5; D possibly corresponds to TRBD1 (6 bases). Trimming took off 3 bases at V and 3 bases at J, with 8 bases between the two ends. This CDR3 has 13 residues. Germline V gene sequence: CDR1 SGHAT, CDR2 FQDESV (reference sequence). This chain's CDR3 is CASSLDSEETQYF. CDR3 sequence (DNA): TGTGCCAGCAGCTTGGACAGCGAAGAGACCCAGTACTTC.

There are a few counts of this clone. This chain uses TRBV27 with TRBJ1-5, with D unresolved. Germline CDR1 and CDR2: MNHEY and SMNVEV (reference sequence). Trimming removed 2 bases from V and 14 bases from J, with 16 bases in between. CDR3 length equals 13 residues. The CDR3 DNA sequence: TGTGCCAGCAGTTTAACGATACTTTATCCTGAGCATTTT. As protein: CASSLTILYPEHF.

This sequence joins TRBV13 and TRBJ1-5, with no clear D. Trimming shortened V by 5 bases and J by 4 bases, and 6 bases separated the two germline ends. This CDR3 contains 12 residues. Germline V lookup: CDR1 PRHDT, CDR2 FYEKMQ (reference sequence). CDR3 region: CASSHQNQPQHF. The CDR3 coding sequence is TGTGCCAGCAGCCACCAGAATCAGCCCCAGCATTTT.

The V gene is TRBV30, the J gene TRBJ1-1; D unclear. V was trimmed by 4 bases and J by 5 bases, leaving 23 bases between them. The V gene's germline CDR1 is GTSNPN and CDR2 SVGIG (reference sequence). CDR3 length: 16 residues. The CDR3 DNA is TGTGCCTGGAACACCGAACCGGCAGAGGCGGGAACTGAAGCTTTCTTT. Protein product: CAWNTEPAEAGTEAFF.